This entry features one T cell receptor beta chain sequence. These data are taken from a study of control samples from healthy donors and cancer patients. Produced via immunoSEQ multiplex PCR; TCRdb's table is partial and in-frame only. The sample includes 170,000 or so clones, approximately 91% of them seen just once. Germline V gene data show CDR1 as DFQATT and CDR2 as SNEGSKA (reference sequence). The CDR3 consists of 13 residues. With 3 bases removed from V and 5 bases from J, the gap between germline ends came to 11 bases. The clonotype comes from a woman between 40 and 55 years old in good health. The sequenced sample consisted of blood. The chain carries TRBV20-1 and TRBJ2-1, with D uncertain. The chain's CDR3 is CSASAPGHNEQFF. The CDR3 DNA is TGCAGTGCTAGTGCCCCGGGCCACAATGAGCAGTTCTTC.